Shown below are 25 T cell receptor beta chains from a single sample sequenced in a study of blood T cell repertoires in COVID-19. The table came from immunoSEQ multiplex PCR; TCRdb's copy has only in-frame clones and leaves some out. The sample gives around 160,000 clones, approximately 80% of which show up once; approximately 11% is in the top ten. Sample: PBMCs or T cells enriched from blood (not recorded which). Receptors were obtained from a man aged 50 to 59 who had recovered from COVID-19.

V usage is TRBV28 and J usage is TRBJ1-1, with D possibly being TRBD1 (6 bases). The CDR3 length is 15 residues. Germline lookup yields CDR1 MDHEN and CDR2 SYDVKM. The ends were cut back, 6 bases at V and 0 bases at J, with 14 bases in the middle. The CDR3 sequence is CASSPRTVLNTEAFF. The CDR3 nucleotides read TGTGCCAGCAGCCCGCGGACAGTCTTGAACACTGAAGCTTTCTTT.

The J gene is TRBJ2-1, the V gene TRBV19, with D perhaps matching TRBD2 (5 bases). V was shortened by 4 bases and J by 8 bases, with 12 bases between the two germline ends. This CDR3 region has 13 residues. Germline-derived CDR1 and CDR2 are LNHDA and SQIVND (reference sequence). In nucleotides, the CDR3 is TGTGCCAGTAGTACCACTAGTTTGGATGAGCAGTTCTTC. Translating it yields CASSTTSLDEQFF.

This chain links TRBV19 with TRBJ1-5, with TRBD1 matching 9 bases. Germline CDR1 and CDR2: LNHDA and SQIVND (reference sequence). The CDR3 runs 15 residues. Trimming cost V 3 bases and J 5 bases; bases outside gene matches: 5. In nucleotides, the CDR3 is TGTGCCAGTAGTATGAAGTGGGACAGGGATCAGCCCCAGCATTTT. As protein: CASSMKWDRDQPQHF.

The chain joins TRBV7-9 to TRBJ1-2; D is uncertain. Trimming pared 4 bases from V and 1 base from J, leaving 16 bases between. Germline V CDR1 and CDR2: SEHNR, FQNEAQ (reference sequence). The CDR3 length is 16 residues. CDR3 in amino acids: CASSSPPGKNNYGYTF. The DNA for the CDR3 is TGTGCCAGCAGCTCCCCTCCAGGAAAGAATAACTATGGCTACACCTTC.

This CDR3 is CASSNIETQYF. The CDR3 region has the DNA TGCGCCAGCAGCAATATAGAGACCCAGTACTTC. This chain connects TRBV5-1 to TRBJ2-5; D gene ambiguous. V gave up 4 bases and J gave up 4 bases, with 5 bases separating them. Per the germline V gene, CDR1 is SGHRS and CDR2 is YFSETQ. The length of the CDR3 is 11 residues. Combining the CDR3 with reference TRBV5-1 and TRBJ2-5 gives the whole variable domain KAGVTQTPRYLIKTRGQQVTLSCSPISGHRSVSWYQQTPGQGLQFLFEYFSETQRNKGNFPGRFSGRQFSNSRSEMNVSTLELGDSALYLCASSNIETQYFGPGTRLLVL.

As regards this clone: At the DNA level, this CDR3 is encoded by other sequences in the same sample as well. V gene TRBV24-1 combines with J gene TRBJ2-3, with 8 positions matching TRBD1. The germline CDR1 and CDR2 sequences are KGHDR and SFDVKD. Unmatched junction bases numbered 4, after V lost 4 bases and J lost 2 bases. The CDR3 is 15 amino acids. The CDR3 sequence is CATSDPGQDTDTQYF. Here the CDR3 DNA reads TGTGCCACCAGTGACCCGGGACAGGACACAGATACGCAGTATTTT.

The chain combines TRBV2 with TRBJ1-1; 8 nucleotides match TRBD1. The ends lost 6 bases at V and 2 bases at J; junction bases unmatched: 5. CDR3 length: 14 amino acids. Per the germline V gene, CDR1 is SNHLY and CDR2 is FYNNEI. The CDR3 DNA reads as TGTGCCAGCAGCGCGGACAGGGCAAACACTGAAGCTTTCTTT. This codes for CASSADRANTEAFF.

The table lists this clone with a count of one. The rearrangement uses TRBV11-2 and TRBJ1-6; maybe TRBD1 (5 bases). CDR1 is SGHAT and CDR2 is FQNNGV in the germline V gene. V was pared by 3 bases and J by 6 bases, with 15 bases between. This CDR3 is built from 16 residues. The CDR3 here is CASSLVGGGVNSPLHF. The CDR3 nucleotides are TGTGCCAGCAGCTTGGTTGGGGGAGGGGTTAATTCACCCCTCCACTTT.

V usage is TRBV5-1 and J usage is TRBJ2-7; perhaps TRBD1 as D (5 bases). CDR1 SGHRS and CDR2 YFSETQ come from the germline V gene. Trimming took 4 bases from V and 3 from J, leaving 11 bases between them. The CDR3 is 13 residues long. DNA for the CDR3: TGCGCCAGCAGCCCGACAGTTAACTACGAGCAGTACTTC. This gives the protein CASSPTVNYEQYF. The complete variable domain, with remaining parts taken from reference TRBV5-1 and TRBJ2-7, reads KAGVTQTPRYLIKTRGQQVTLSCSPISGHRSVSWYQQTPGQGLQFLFEYFSETQRNKGNFPGRFSGRQFSNSRSEMNVSTLELGDSALYLCASSPTVNYEQYFGPGTRLTVT.

The rearrangement uses TRBV11-3 and TRBJ1-2, with 8 positions matching TRBD1. Germline loops: CDR1 SGHNT, CDR2 YENEEA. The CDR3 contains 13 residues. V was clipped by 4 bases and J by 6 bases; unmatched bases: 4. The CDR3 bases are TGTGCCAGCAGCTCTGGACAGGGTGATGGCTACACCTTC. Protein product: CASSSGQGDGYTF.

V usage is TRBV28 and J usage is TRBJ1-4, with 7 bases matching TRBD1. Per germline, CDR1 MDHEN and CDR2 SYDVKM. CDR3 size: 15 residues. Losses at the gene ends were 6 bases for V and 4 bases for J; bases not matched to a gene: 8. The CDR3 nucleotides read TGTGCCAGCAGACCCGACAGGGTCGTTAATGAAAAACTGTTTTTT. This gives the protein CASRPDRVVNEKLFF. The full variable domain, rest sourced from reference TRBV28 and TRBJ1-4, is DVKVTQSSRYLVKRTGEKVFLECVQDMDHENMFWYRQDPGLGLRLIYFSYDVKMKEKGDIPEGYSVSREKKERFSLILESASTNQTSMYLCASRPDRVVNEKLFFGSGTQLSVL.

This rearrangement joins TRBV2 to TRBJ2-1; D may be TRBD2 (6 bases). Trimming left V 8 bases short and J 2 bases short, with 16 bases between. The CDR3 covers 15 residues. CDR1 SNHLY and CDR2 FYNNEI come from the germline V gene. CDR3 residues: CASRIGGVPYNEQFF. Here the CDR3 DNA reads TGTGCCAGCCGCATAGGAGGGGTCCCCTACAATGAGCAGTTCTTC.

The chain links TRBV6-4 to TRBJ2-1, with D possibly being TRBD2 (6 bases). The CDR3 runs to 13 residues. The V gene's germline CDR1 is MRHNA and CDR2 SNTAGT. The V end was cut by 6 bases, the J end by 8 bases, with 14 bases between. For the CDR3, the DNA is TGTGCCAGCAGCGGGGAGGCCGGCGATGAGCAGTTCTTC. It codes for CASSGEAGDEQFF.

This chain joins TRBV6-5 and TRBJ2-2, with D maybe TRBD2 (6 bases). V lost 7 bases and J 5 bases, leaving 14 bases between the germline ends. The germline CDR1 and CDR2 sequences are MNHEY and SVGAGI. The CDR3 loop spans 14 amino acids. The CDR3 DNA follows: TGTGCCAGCAAAATTGGAGGGAAGACCGGGGAGCTGTTTTTT. Protein sequence: CASKIGGKTGELFF.

This clone occurred a few times. Here the CDR3 DNA reads TGTGCCAGCAGTTACGGCCAGGGGGGCATCGGGGAGCTGTTTTTT. It encodes CASSYGQGGIGELFF. This rearrangement joins TRBV6-5 to TRBJ2-2, with D perhaps TRBD1 (7 bases). Looked up from germline, CDR1 is MNHEY and CDR2 is SVGAGI. The CDR3 has 15 residues. V gave up 2 bases and J gave up 7 bases, with 14 bases separating them.

The CDR3 DNA follows: TGTGCCAGCAGCTTAACGGGTGGGACAGGGGGCCCCTACAATGAGCAGTTCTTC. Translating it yields CASSLTGGTGGPYNEQFF. This chain links TRBV7-3 with TRBJ2-1, with 12 bases aligning to TRBD1. The CDR3 extends over 18 amino acids. V was pared by 0 bases and J by 2 bases, with 5 bases of the junction left unmatched. The germline CDR1 and CDR2 sequences are SGHTA and FQGTGA.

This clone occurred a few times. The chain combines TRBV7-2 with TRBJ2-2; D might be TRBD1 (6 bases). The CDR3 sequence is 15 residues long. The germline gives CDR1 SGHTA, CDR2 FQGNSA. Between the trimmed V and J ends, which lost 5 bases and 4 bases, there was a span of 14 bases. The CDR3 bases are TGTGCCAGCAGCCCGGGACATGGGGTCACCGGGGAGCTGTTTTTT. Translation gives CASSPGHGVTGELFF.

This clone occurred a few times. V usage is TRBV12-5 and J usage is TRBJ2-3, with D uncertain. V gave up 3 bases and J gave up 2 bases, with 6 bases separating them. The CDR3 is made up of 13 amino acids. Germline values: CDR1 LGHNT, CDR2 FRNRAP. The CDR3 DNA sequence: TGTGCTAGTGGTTTTAGCCCCACAGATACGCAGTATTTT. Encoded protein: CASGFSPTDTQYF.

This sequence joins TRBV6-5 and TRBJ1-1; 8 bases are shared with TRBD1. The V gene's germline CDR1 is MNHEY and CDR2 SVGAGI. V lost 5 bases, J lost 3 bases, and 8 bases stayed unmatched. The CDR3 runs to 15 residues. The CDR3 loop is CASSPDRDIYTEAFF. CDR3 coding DNA: TGTGCCAGCAGTCCGGACAGGGATATCTACACTGAAGCTTTCTTT.

This sequence joins TRBV25-1 and TRBJ2-1, with 9 positions matching TRBD1. CDR3 length equals 17 residues. Germline assignment: CDR1 MGHDK and CDR2 SYGVNS. V lost 4 bases, J lost 6 bases, and 13 bases stayed unmatched. The CDR3 loop reads CASSGSPGTGNSNEQFF. CDR3 in DNA: TGTGCCAGCAGTGGCTCCCCCGGGACAGGGAATAGCAATGAGCAGTTCTTC.

This chain uses TRBV5-1 with TRBJ1-4, with 7 nucleotides matching TRBD1. Trimming removed 4 bases from V and 7 bases from J; junction bases left unmatched: 10. The germline V gene encodes CDR1 SGHRS and CDR2 YFSETQ. The CDR3 contains 15 residues. Written as DNA, the CDR3 is TGCGCCAGCAGCGCTAGGACAGGTGTCTTTGAAAAACTGTTTTTT. Translation gives CASSARTGVFEKLFF. The complete variable domain, with remaining parts taken from reference TRBV5-1 and TRBJ1-4, reads KAGVTQTPRYLIKTRGQQVTLSCSPISGHRSVSWYQQTPGQGLQFLFEYFSETQRNKGNFPGRFSGRQFSNSRSEMNVSTLELGDSALYLCASSARTGVFEKLFFGSGTQLSVL.

The count of this clone is one. The rearrangement links TRBV7-8 to TRBJ1-2; D remains unclear. The CDR3 runs to 15 residues. The germline CDR1 and CDR2 sequences are SGHVS and FQNEAQ. The ends were cut back, 1 base at V and 8 bases at J, with 17 bases in the middle. The CDR3 coding sequence is TGTGCCAGCAGCTTAGTCCTGGGAGTGTCGAGCGGCTACACCTTC. It is translated as CASSLVLGVSSGYTF.

V is TRBV7-8 and J is TRBJ2-7; 9 bases match TRBD2. V lost 2 bases to trimming and J lost 6 bases; unmatched junction nucleotides: 14. Germline V gene data show CDR1 as SGHVS and CDR2 as FQNEAQ. This CDR3 comprises 17 residues. CDR3 nucleotides: TGTGCCAGCAGCTTACCGTCTATTGGACTAGCGTTCTCCGAGCAGTACTTC. Residues: CASSLPSIGLAFSEQYF.

This rearrangement joins TRBV20-1 to TRBJ1-2, with D possibly TRBD1 on 5 matching bases. V lost 3 bases, J lost 3 bases, and 17 bases lay in between. The CDR3 is made up of 15 amino acids. CDR1 and CDR2 (germline): DFQATT, SNEGSKA (reference sequence). The CDR3 DNA is TGCAGTGCTAGTAGCGTCGGGGGATGGGACTATGGCTACACCTTC. Its translation is CSASSVGGWDYGYTF.

J is TRBJ2-1 and V is TRBV11-2, with a weak D call TRBD2 (6 bases). The CDR3 totals 14 residues. The germline V gene encodes CDR1 SGHAT and CDR2 FQNNGV. Trimming took 1 base from V and 6 from J, leaving 10 bases between them. The CDR3 region is CASSLGGALNEQFF. CDR3 nucleotides: TGTGCCAGCAGCTTAGGCGGGGCCCTCAATGAGCAGTTCTTC.